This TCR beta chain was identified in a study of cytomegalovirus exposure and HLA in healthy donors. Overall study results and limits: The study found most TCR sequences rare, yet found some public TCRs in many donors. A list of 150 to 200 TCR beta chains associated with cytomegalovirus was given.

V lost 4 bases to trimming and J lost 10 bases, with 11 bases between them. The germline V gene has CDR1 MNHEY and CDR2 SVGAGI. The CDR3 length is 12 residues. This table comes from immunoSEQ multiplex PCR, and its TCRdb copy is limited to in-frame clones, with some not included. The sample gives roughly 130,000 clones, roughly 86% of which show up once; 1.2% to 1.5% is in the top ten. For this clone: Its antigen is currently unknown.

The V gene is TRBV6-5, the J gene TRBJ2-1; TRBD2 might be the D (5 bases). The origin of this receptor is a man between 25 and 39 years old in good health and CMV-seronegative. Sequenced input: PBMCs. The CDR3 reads CASSSGVGEQFF. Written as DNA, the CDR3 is TGTGCCAGCAGTTCCGGGGTGGGCGAGCAGTTCTTC.